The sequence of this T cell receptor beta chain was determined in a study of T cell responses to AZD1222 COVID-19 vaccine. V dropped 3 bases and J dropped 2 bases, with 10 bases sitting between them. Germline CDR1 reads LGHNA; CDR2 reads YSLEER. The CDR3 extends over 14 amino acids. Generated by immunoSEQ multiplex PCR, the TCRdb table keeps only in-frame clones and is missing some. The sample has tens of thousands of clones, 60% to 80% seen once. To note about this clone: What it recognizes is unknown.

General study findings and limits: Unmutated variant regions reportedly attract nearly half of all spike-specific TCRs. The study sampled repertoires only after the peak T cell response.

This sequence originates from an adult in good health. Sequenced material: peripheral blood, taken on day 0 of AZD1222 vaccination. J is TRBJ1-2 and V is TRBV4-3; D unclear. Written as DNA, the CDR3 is TGCGCCAGCAGCCACCCGGGAGGGAACTATGGCTACACCTTC. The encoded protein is CASSHPGGNYGYTF.